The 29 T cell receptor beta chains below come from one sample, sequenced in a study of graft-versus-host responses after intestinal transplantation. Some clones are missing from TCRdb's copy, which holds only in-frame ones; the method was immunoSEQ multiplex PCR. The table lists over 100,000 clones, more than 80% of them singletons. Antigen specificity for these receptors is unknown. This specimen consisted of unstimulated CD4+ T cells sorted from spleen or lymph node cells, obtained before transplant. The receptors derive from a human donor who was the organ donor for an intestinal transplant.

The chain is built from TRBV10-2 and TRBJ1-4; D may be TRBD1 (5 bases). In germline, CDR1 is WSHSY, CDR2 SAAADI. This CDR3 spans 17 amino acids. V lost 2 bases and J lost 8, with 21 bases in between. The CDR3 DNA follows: TGCGCCAGCAGTGAGCTCGGAGAGGGGCAGGGACGGGAAAAACTGTTTTTT. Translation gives CASSELGEGQGREKLFF.

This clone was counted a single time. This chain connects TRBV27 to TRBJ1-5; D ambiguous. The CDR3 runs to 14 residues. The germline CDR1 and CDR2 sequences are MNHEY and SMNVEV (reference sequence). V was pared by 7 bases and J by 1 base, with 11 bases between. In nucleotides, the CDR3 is TGTGCCAGCAAAGCGGCTTACAGCAATCAGCCCCAGCATTTT. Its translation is CASKAAYSNQPQHF.

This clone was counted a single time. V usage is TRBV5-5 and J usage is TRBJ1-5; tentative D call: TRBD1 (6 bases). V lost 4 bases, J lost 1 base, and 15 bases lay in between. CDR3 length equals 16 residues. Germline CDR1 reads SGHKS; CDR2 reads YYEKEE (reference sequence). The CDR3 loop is CASSPADRLSNQPQHF. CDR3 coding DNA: TGTGCCAGCAGCCCCGCGGACAGACTAAGCAATCAGCCCCAGCATTTT.

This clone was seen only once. CDR3 nucleotide sequence: TGTGCCAGTAGTAGGAGGACAGGCCGGACTAGCACAGATACGCAGTATTTT. Its translation is CASSRRTGRTSTDTQYF. The chain joins TRBV19 to TRBJ2-3, with TRBD1 identical over 7 bases. This CDR3 has 17 residues. CDR1 is LNHDA and CDR2 is SQIVND in the germline V gene (reference sequence). Unmatched junction bases numbered 10, after V lost 4 bases and J lost 0 bases.

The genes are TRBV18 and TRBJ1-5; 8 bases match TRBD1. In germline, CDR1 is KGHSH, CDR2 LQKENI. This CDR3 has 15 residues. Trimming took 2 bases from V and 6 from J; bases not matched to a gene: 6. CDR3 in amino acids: CASSPAGGSIQPQHF. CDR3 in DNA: TGTGCCAGCTCACCAGCAGGGGGCTCCATTCAGCCCCAGCATTTT. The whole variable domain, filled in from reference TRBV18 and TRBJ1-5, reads NAGVMQNPRHLVRRRGQEARLRCSPMKGHSHVYWYRQLPEEGLKFMVYLQKENIIDESGMPKERFSAEFPKEGPSILRIQQVVRGDSAAYFCASSPAGGSIQPQHFGDGTRLSIL.

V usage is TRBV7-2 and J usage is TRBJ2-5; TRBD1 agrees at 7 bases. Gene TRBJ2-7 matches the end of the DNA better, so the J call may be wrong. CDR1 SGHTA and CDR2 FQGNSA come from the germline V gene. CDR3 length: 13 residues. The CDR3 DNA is TGTGCCAGCAGCTTAGACAGGGGTTACGAGCAGTACTTC. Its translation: CASSLDRGYEQYF.

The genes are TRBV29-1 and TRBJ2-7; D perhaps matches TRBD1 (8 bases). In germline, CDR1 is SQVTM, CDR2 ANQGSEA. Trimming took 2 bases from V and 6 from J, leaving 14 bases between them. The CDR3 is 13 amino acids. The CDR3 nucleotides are TGCAGCGTTGAAAAGGACAGGGAGGGCGAGCAGTACTTC. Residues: CSVEKDREGEQYF.

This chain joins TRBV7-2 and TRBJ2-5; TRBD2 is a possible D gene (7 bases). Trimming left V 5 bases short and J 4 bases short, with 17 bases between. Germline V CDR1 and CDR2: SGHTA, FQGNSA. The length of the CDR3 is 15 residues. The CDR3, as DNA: TGTGCCAGCAGCGCCAGAGGGGGGGAGGGAGAGACCCAGTACTTC. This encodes CASSARGGEGETQYF.

For the CDR3, the DNA is TGTGCCAGCAGCTCCCTTGGGGGGACCGTCACTGAAGCTTTCTTT. Amino acid sequence: CASSSLGGTVTEAFF. The V gene is TRBV9, the J gene TRBJ1-1; D possibly corresponds to TRBD1 (5 bases). V lost 4 bases to trimming and J lost 4 bases, with 17 bases between them. CDR3 length: 15 residues. Germline assignment: CDR1 SGDLS and CDR2 YYNGEE.

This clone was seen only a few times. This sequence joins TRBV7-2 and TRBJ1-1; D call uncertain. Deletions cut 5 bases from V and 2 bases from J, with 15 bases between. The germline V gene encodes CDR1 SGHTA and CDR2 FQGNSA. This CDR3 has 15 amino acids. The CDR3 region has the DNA TGTGCCAGCAGCCGAGAGGCCAGGATTAACACTGAAGCTTTCTTT. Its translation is CASSREARINTEAFF.

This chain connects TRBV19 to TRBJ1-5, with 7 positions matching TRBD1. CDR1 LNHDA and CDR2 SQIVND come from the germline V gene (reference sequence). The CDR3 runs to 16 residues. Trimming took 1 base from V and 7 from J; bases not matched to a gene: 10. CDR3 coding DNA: TGTGCCAGTAGTATAGTAGAGGGGGCTCCGGGGCAGCCCCAGCATTTT. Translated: CASSIVEGAPGQPQHF.

The CDR3 DNA is TGTGCCAGCAGCCAACATATAGCGGGAGTGGCCACAGATACGCAGTATTTT. This gives the protein CASSQHIAGVATDTQYF. The chain links TRBV4-2 to TRBJ2-3, with 9 bases aligning to TRBD2. CDR3 size: 17 residues. The J segment lost 2 bases and the V segment lost 2 bases, leaving 8 bases of the junction unmatched. CDR1 and CDR2 (germline): LGHNA, YNFKEQ.

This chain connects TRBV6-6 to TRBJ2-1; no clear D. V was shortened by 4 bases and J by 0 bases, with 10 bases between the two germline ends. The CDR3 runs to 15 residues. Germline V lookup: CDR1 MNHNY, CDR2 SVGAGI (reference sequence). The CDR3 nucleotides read TGTGCCAGCAGTTCACTTATCCGCTCCTACAATGAGCAGTTCTTC. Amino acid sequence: CASSSLIRSYNEQFF.

The CDR3 sequence: CASSTSGRVTGELFF. The CDR3 coding sequence is TGTGCCAGCAGTACTAGCGGGAGGGTCACCGGGGAGCTGTTTTTT. V gene TRBV25-1 combines with J gene TRBJ2-2; 13 positions match TRBD2. This CDR3 spans 15 amino acids. CDR1 is MGHDK, CDR2 SYGVNS, per germline. V lost 5 bases to trimming and J lost 4 bases; unmatched junction nucleotides: 1.

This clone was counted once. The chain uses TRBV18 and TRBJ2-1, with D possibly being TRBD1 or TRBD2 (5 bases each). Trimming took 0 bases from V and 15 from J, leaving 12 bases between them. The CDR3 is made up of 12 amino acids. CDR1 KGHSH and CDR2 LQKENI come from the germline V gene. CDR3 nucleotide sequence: TGTGCCAGCTCACCACCAGGGCAGGGACGGTTCTTC. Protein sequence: CASSPPGQGRFF.

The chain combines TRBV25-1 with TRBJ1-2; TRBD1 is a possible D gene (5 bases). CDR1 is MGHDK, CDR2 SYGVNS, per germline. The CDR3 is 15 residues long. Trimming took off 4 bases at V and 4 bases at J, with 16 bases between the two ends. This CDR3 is CASSVRDRPSYGYTF. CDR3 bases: TGTGCCAGCAGTGTCCGGGACCGCCCCTCCTATGGCTACACCTTC.

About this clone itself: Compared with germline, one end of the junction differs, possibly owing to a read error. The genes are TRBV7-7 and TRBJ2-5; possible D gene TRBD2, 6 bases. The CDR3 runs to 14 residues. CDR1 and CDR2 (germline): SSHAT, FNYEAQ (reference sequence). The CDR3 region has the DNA TGTGCTAGCAGCTTAGGTTTCGGGGGAGAGACCCAGTACTTC. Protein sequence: CASSLGFGGETQYF.

For the CDR3, the DNA is TGTGCCAGCAGCCTCGGGGCAGCCTATGGCTACACCTTC. This encodes CASSLGAAYGYTF. The genes are TRBV6-6 and TRBJ1-2; a weak D match, TRBD1 (5 bases). Germline V gene data show CDR1 as MNHNY and CDR2 as SVGAGI (reference sequence). CDR3 length: 13 amino acids. The ends were cut back, 6 bases at V and 4 bases at J, with 12 bases in the middle.

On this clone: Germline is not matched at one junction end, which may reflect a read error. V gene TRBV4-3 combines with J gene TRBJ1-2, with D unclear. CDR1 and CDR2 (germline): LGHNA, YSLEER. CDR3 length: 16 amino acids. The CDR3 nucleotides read TGCGCCAGCAGCCAAGAAATGAGGGAGCCTAGCTATGGCTACATCTTC. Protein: CASSQEMREPSYGYIF.

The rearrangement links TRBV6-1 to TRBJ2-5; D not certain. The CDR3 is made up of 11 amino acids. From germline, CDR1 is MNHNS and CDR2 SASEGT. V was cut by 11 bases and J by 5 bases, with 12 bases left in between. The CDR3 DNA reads TGTGCCGCGAACGGGCAGGAGACCCAGTACTTC. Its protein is CAANGQETQYF.

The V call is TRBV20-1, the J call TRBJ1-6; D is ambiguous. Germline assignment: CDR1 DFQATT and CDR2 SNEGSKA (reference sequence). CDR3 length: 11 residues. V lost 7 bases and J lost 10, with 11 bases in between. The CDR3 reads CSVNLNSPLHF. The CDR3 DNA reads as TGCAGTGTAAATTTGAACTCACCCCTCCACTTT.

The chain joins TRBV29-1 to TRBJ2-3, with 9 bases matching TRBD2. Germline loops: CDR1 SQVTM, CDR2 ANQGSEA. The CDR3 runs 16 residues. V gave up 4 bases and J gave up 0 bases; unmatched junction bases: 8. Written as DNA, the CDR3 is TGCAGCGTTGCTGGGCGGGAGGGAACTAGCACAGATACGCAGTATTTT. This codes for CSVAGREGTSTDTQYF.

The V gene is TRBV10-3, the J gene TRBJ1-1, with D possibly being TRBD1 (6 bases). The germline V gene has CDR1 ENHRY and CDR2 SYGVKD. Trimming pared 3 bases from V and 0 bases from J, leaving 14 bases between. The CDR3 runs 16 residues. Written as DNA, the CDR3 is TGTGCCATCAGTGACCATAAGACAGGACTGAACACTGAAGCTTTCTTT. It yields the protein CAISDHKTGLNTEAFF.

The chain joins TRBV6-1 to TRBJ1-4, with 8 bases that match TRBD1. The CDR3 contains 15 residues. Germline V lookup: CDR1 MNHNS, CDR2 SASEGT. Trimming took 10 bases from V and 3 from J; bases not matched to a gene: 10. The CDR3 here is CATTLNRGANEKLFF. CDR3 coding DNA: TGTGCCACCACCCTTAACAGGGGGGCTAATGAAAAACTGTTTTTT.

The CDR3 loop is CASSTTLNYGYTF. Written as DNA, the CDR3 is TGTGCCAGTAGTACAACACTTAACTATGGCTACACCTTC. The chain recombines TRBV19 with TRBJ1-2; D is uncertain. CDR1 LNHDA and CDR2 SQIVND come from the germline V gene (reference sequence). V dropped 4 bases and J dropped 1 base, with 7 bases sitting between them. CDR3 length: 13 amino acids.

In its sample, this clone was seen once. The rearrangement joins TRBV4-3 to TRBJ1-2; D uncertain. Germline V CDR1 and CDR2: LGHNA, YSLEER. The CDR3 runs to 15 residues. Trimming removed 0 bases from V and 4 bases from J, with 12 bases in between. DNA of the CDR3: TGCGCCAGCAGCCAAGATCATGGGCATATCTATGGCTACACCTTC. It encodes CASSQDHGHIYGYTF.

The CDR3 protein is CASSIGDGRHNQPQHF. CDR3 coding DNA: TGTGCCAGCAGTATAGGGGACGGTCGCCACAATCAGCCCCAGCATTTT. The chain uses TRBV28 and TRBJ1-5; perhaps TRBD1 as D (5 bases). V lost 5 bases, J lost 3 bases, and 17 bases lay in between. This CDR3 is 16 amino acids long. Germline V gene data show CDR1 as MDHEN and CDR2 as SYDVKM.

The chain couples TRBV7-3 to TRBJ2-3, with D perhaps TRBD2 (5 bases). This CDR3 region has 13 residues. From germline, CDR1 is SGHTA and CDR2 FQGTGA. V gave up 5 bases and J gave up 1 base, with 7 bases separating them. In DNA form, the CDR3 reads TGTGCCAGCAGCCCAGCGGGCACAGATACGCAGTATTTT. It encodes CASSPAGTDTQYF.

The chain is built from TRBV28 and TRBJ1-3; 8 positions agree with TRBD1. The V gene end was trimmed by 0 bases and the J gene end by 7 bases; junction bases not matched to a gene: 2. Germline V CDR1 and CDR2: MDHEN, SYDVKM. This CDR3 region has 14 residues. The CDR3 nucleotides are TGTGCCAGCAGTTTATGGGACAGGGATAACACCATATATTTT. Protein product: CASSLWDRDNTIYF. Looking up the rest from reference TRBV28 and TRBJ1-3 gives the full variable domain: DVKVTQSSRYLVKRTGEKVFLECVQDMDHENMFWYRQDPGLGLRLIYFSYDVKMKEKGDIPEGYSVSREKKERFSLILESASTNQTSMYLCASSLWDRDNTIYFGEGSWLTVV.